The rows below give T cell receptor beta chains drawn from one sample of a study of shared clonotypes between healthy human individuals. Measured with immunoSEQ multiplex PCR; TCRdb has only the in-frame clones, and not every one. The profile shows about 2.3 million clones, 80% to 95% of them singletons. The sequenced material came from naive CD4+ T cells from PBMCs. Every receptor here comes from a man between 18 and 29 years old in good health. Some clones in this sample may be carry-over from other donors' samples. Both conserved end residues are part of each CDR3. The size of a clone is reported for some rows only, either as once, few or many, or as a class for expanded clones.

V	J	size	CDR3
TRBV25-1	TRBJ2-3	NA	CASSEFWRDEGTQYF
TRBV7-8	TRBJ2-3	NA	CASSLEQGYADTQYF
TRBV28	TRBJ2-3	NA	CASSRRGPSTDTQYF
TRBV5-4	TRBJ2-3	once	CASSLEARSGDTQYF
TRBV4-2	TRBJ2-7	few	CASSRGQTYEQYF
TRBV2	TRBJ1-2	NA	CASRGDRTVYGYTF
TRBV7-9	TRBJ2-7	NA	CASSLLLFEQYF
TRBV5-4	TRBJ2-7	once	CASSYGTSGRVDEQYF
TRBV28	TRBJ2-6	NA	CASSGQERTFGANVLTF
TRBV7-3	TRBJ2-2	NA	CASSLGQGPTGELFF
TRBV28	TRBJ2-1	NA	CASSTPNLEQFF
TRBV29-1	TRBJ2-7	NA	CSVGERRDEQYF
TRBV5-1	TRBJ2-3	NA	CASSLLRQGADTQYF
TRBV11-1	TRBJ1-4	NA	CASSPRRGGNEKLFF
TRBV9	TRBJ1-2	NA	CASSVTNYGYTF
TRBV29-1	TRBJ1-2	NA	CSATVAKLYGYTF
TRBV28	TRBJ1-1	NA	CASSIPTGGNTEAFF
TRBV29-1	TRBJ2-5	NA	CSVERTAPGETQYF
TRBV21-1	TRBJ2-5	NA	CASSKDGGSSLSQETQYF
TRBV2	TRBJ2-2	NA	CASLSSGSLAGELFF
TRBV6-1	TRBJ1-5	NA	CASSVETPYSNQPQHF
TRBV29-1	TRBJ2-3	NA	CSVGGLSGSSQYF
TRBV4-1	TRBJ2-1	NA	CASSRGIYNEQFF
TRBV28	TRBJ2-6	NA	CASTRGSGANVLTF
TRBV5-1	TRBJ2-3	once	CASGPGSAGVSDTQYF
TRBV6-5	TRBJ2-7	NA	CASSKDKEIYF
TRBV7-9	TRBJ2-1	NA	CASSQWAGGPPNEQFF
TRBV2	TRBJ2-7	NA	CASSVGTEQYF
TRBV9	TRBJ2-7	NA	CASSVALAAEAYEQYF
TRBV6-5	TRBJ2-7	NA	CASSYSSGYSYEQYF
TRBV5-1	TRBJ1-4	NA	CASSLGFDPNEKLFF
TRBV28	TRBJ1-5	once	CASSPRDRGSYQPQHF
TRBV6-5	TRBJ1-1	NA	CASTSWGANTEAFF
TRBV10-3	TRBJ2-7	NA	CAMGRGGSEQYF
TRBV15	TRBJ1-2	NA	CATSIGQNYGYTF
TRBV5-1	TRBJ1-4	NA	CASSLGGGNNEKLFF
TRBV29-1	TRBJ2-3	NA	CSVARRLAVTVSTDTQYF
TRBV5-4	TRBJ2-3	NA	CASSGTGGLTDTQYF
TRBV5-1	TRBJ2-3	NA	CASSPTAGLASTDTQYF
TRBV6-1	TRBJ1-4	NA	CASQHRTGNEKLFF
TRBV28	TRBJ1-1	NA	CASAVQEGTGKVFF